The 21 T cell receptor beta chains below come from one sample, sequenced in a study of blood T cells in healthy people across ages. A second about 7 to 11 cycle PCR used barcoded and J-beta primers. TCRdb used MiXCR to reprocess the 5' RACE reads, holding one entry per CDR3 protein. The table has about 760,000 distinct CDR3 sequences, roughly 25% seen once. The same data also went into a second study, on T cells of mothers and their children.

The sequencing input was blood. The receptor source for this set is a boy younger than 18 in good health.

This clonotype was counted a few times. V usage is TRBV5-1 and J usage is TRBJ2-7; D gene uncertain. The length of the CDR3 is 14 residues. Germline CDR1 is SGHRS and CDR2 is YFSETQ. V shed 5 bases and J shed 3 bases, with 15 bases lying between them. The CDR3, as DNA: TGCGCCAGCAGAAGAAACAACCGATTCTACGAGCAGTACTTC. Protein product: CASRRNNRFYEQYF.

The V call is TRBV3-1, the J call TRBJ1-1, with 9 positions matching TRBD1. The V segment lost 1 base and the J segment 4 bases; nucleotides outside the gene matches: 7. This CDR3 has 16 amino acids. Germline V gene sequence: CDR1 LGHDT, CDR2 YNNKEL (reference sequence). The CDR3 reads CASSQVSRDRVTEAFF. CDR3 sequence (DNA): TGTGCCAGCAGCCAAGTCAGCCGGGACAGGGTCACTGAAGCTTTCTTT.

This sequence joins TRBV4-3 and TRBJ2-1; 12 nucleotides match TRBD2. CDR3 length: 16 amino acids. CDR1 and CDR2 from the germline V gene are LGHNA and YSLEER. Trimming cost V 3 bases and J 5 bases; bases outside gene matches: 5. CDR3 sequence reads: CASSQRLAGENNEQFF. The CDR3 region has the DNA TGCGCCAGCAGCCAGAGACTAGCGGGGGAAAACAATGAGCAGTTCTTC.

This clonotype has a handful of counts. The CDR3 DNA is TGTGCCAGCAGCGCCTGGGACAGTGAGGGGGAAGATACGCAGTATTTT. It encodes CASSAWDSEGEDTQYF. The V gene is TRBV9, the J gene TRBJ2-3; TRBD1 matches 7 bases. Per germline, CDR1 SGDLS and CDR2 YYNGEE. V was clipped by 3 bases and J by 5 bases; unmatched bases: 12. The CDR3 is 16 amino acids. The variable domain in full, with the rest retrieved from reference TRBV9 and TRBJ2-3, is DSGVTQTPKHLITATGQRVTLRCSPRSGDLSVYWYQQSLDQGLQFLIQYYNGEERAKGNILERFSAQQFPDLHSELNLSSLELGDSALYFCASSAWDSEGEDTQYFGPGTRLTVL.

This clonotype was seen once. In DNA form, the CDR3 reads TGTGCCAGCAGCTTGGGCCCGACAGGGATCACAGAAAAACTGTTTTTT. This gives the protein CASSLGPTGITEKLFF. This chain joins TRBV7-9 and TRBJ1-4, with TRBD1 identical over 7 bases. This CDR3 contains 16 residues. Per the germline V gene, CDR1 is SEHNR and CDR2 is FQNEAQ (reference sequence). With V trimmed by 3 bases and J by 8 bases, 12 bases remained unmatched.

This chain joins TRBV5-1 and TRBJ2-7; D is undetermined. Trimming took off 0 bases at V and 1 base at J, with 11 bases between the two ends. Germline CDR1 SGHRS, CDR2 YFSETQ. This CDR3 contains 15 residues. This chain's CDR3 is CASSLGVDYSYEQYF. The CDR3 nucleotides are TGCGCCAGCAGCTTGGGGGTCGATTATTCCTACGAGCAGTACTTC.

This clonotype appeared a few times. The rearrangement joins TRBV29-1 to TRBJ2-5, with D possibly TRBD1 on 6 matching bases. The DNA matches TRBJ2-1 better at its end, which makes the J call doubtful. Germline CDR1 is SQVTM and CDR2 is ANQGSEA. The CDR3 sequence is 12 residues long. The CDR3 here is CSVEVTGLEQFF. CDR3 nucleotide sequence: TGCAGCGTTGAGGTAACAGGGTTGGAGCAGTTCTTC.

This chain connects TRBV9 to TRBJ1-2, with D possibly being TRBD1 (5 bases). The CDR3 is 14 amino acids. The V gene lost 4 bases and the J gene lost 4 bases, with 14 bases spanning the gap. Per the germline V gene, CDR1 is SGDLS and CDR2 is YYNGEE. In DNA form, the CDR3 reads TGTGCCAGCAGCCTAACCCGGGGGGGCTATGGCTACACCTTC. As protein: CASSLTRGGYGYTF. Full variable domain (missing parts from reference TRBV9 and TRBJ1-2): DSGVTQTPKHLITATGQRVTLRCSPRSGDLSVYWYQQSLDQGLQFLIQYYNGEERAKGNILERFSAQQFPDLHSELNLSSLELGDSALYFCASSLTRGGYGYTFGSGTRLTVV.

This clonotype was found a few times. The limits of the CDR3 on the DNA are not certain, so only TCRdb's listed CDR3 is given. The chain couples TRBV12-3 or TRBV12-4 to TRBJ2-3; no check of the table's D call, TRBD1, against the DNA was made. The CDR3 has 15 amino acids, counting both end residues. The CDR3 protein is CASSVGTGSTDTQYF.

This clonotype has a handful of counts. Germline is not matched at one junction end, which may reflect a read error. V gene TRBV4-1 combines with J gene TRBJ2-3, with D possibly TRBD1 on 6 matching bases. Germline CDR1 and CDR2: MGHRA and YSYEKL. The CDR3 extends over 15 amino acids. The CDR3 nucleotides read TGCGCCAGCTGCCAGAGACAGGAAAGCACAGATACGCAGTATTTT. It is translated as CASCQRQESTDTQYF.

In regard to this clonotype: A read error may produce the germline difference seen at one junction end. V usage is TRBV14 and J usage is TRBJ2-5; the D gene could be TRBD1 or TRBD2 (7 bases each). Per germline, CDR1 SGHDN and CDR2 FVKESK. This CDR3 has 15 residues. For the CDR3, the DNA is TGTGCCAGCAGCCAAGTTGTGACAGGGCGGGAGACCCAATACTTC. Encoded protein: CASSQVVTGRETQYF.

This clonotype appeared a few times. The J gene is TRBJ2-5, the V gene TRBV3-1; D is possibly TRBD1 (6 bases). The V gene's germline CDR1 is LGHDT and CDR2 YNNKEL (reference sequence). The CDR3 contains 16 residues. V dropped 3 bases and J dropped 2 bases, with 16 bases sitting between them. The CDR3 here is CASSHLSTGVQETQYF. CDR3 bases: TGTGCCAGCAGCCACCTCTCGACAGGCGTACAAGAGACCCAGTACTTC.

This clonotype turned up a few times. The V and J genes are TRBV4-3 and TRBJ1-6, with TRBD1 identical over 7 bases. Germline V gene sequence: CDR1 LGHNA, CDR2 YSLEER. This CDR3 is built from 17 residues. After removal of 3 bases from V and 1 base from J, the junction contained 6 bases not matched to a gene. The CDR3 nucleotides are TGCGCCAGCAGCCACGACAGGGTCGGGTCCTATAATTCACCCCTCCACTTT. Translated: CASSHDRVGSYNSPLHF.

This clonotype was observed a handful of times. V and J are TRBV28 and TRBJ2-1; D possibly uses TRBD1 or TRBD2 (5 bases each). CDR1 is MDHEN, CDR2 SYDVKM, per germline. The CDR3 totals 13 residues. V was pared by 7 bases and J by 13 bases, with 20 bases between. The CDR3 here is CASTSPRWDAQFF. The CDR3 region has the DNA TGTGCCAGCACCTCGCCCAGATGGGACGCACAGTTCTTC. Together with reference TRBV28 and TRBJ2-1, the CDR3 gives the full variable domain: DVKVTQSSRYLVKRTGEKVFLECVQDMDHENMFWYRQDPGLGLRLIYFSYDVKMKEKGDIPEGYSVSREKKERFSLILESASTNQTSMYLCASTSPRWDAQFFGPGTRLTVL.

The J gene is TRBJ2-7, the V gene TRBV11-2, with 9 nucleotides matching TRBD1. The CDR3 spans 14 residues. CDR1 and CDR2 from the germline V gene are SGHAT and FQNNGV. With V trimmed by 1 base and J by 7 bases, 5 bases remained unmatched. The CDR3 here is CASSLGGTGREQYF. The CDR3 coding sequence is TGTGCCAGCAGCTTAGGGGGGACAGGGAGAGAGCAGTACTTC.

The sample holds a few counts of this clonotype. This chain uses TRBV28 with TRBJ2-1; TRBD1 or TRBD2 may be the D gene (5 bases each). V was shortened by 3 bases and J by 11 bases, with 11 bases between the two germline ends. The CDR3 totals 12 residues. Per germline, CDR1 MDHEN and CDR2 SYDVKM. CDR3 region: CASSFVGRQQFF. As DNA, the CDR3 is TGTGCCAGCAGTTTTGTGGGACGTCAGCAGTTCTTC.

This clonotype has just a few counts. The genes are TRBV7-9 and TRBJ2-5; D assignment may be TRBD1 or TRBD2 (5 bases each). Germline V gene data show CDR1 as SEHNR and CDR2 as FQNEAQ (reference sequence). Trimming shortened V by 4 bases and J by 2 bases, and 17 bases separated the two germline ends. The CDR3 is made up of 16 amino acids. Here the CDR3 DNA reads TGTGCCAGCAGCTACAATGACGGGGCTTTTCAAGAGACCCAGTACTTC. Residues: CASSYNDGAFQETQYF. The complete variable domain, with remaining parts taken from reference TRBV7-9 and TRBJ2-5, reads DTGVSQNPRHKITKRGQNVTFRCDPISEHNRLYWYRQTLGQGPEFLTYFQNEAQLEKSRLLSDRFSAERPKGSFSTLEIQRTEQGDSAMYLCASSYNDGAFQETQYFGPGTRLLVL.

V usage is TRBV6-5 and J usage is TRBJ1-6, with 8 bases fitting TRBD1. Trimming cost V 7 bases and J 9 bases; bases outside gene matches: 8. This CDR3 is 14 amino acids long. Germline lookup yields CDR1 MNHEY and CDR2 SVGAGI. The CDR3 sequence is CASTEGTGGSPLHF. Written as DNA, the CDR3 is TGTGCCAGCACCGAAGGGACAGGTGGTTCACCCCTCCACTTT.

This clonotype was found a few times. Here the CDR3 reads CSVSTRQTNEQFF. In nucleotides, the CDR3 is TGCAGCGTTTCCACTAGGCAAACTAATGAGCAGTTCTTC. The V gene is TRBV29-1, the J gene TRBJ2-1; TRBD2 might be the D (5 bases). This CDR3 has 13 residues. Looked up from germline, CDR1 is SQVTM and CDR2 is ANQGSEA. V was pared by 5 bases and J by 7 bases, with 15 bases between.

This clonotype was counted between two and nine times. The rearrangement uses TRBV28 and TRBJ2-7; 10 bases match TRBD2. After removal of 3 bases from V and 7 bases from J, the junction contained 12 bases not matched to a gene. The CDR3 loop spans 16 amino acids. Germline V gene sequence: CDR1 MDHEN, CDR2 SYDVKM. The CDR3 reads CASSFTPGTSEWEQYF. The CDR3 nucleotides are TGTGCCAGCAGTTTTACGCCCGGGACTAGCGAATGGGAGCAGTACTTC.

This sequence joins TRBV20-1 and TRBJ1-2; 7 nucleotides match TRBD1. V was clipped by 2 bases and J by 2 bases; unmatched bases: 2. The CDR3 has 13 amino acids. Germline CDR1 is DFQATT and CDR2 is SNEGSKA (reference sequence). The chain's CDR3 is CSARTGDNYGYTF. CDR3 nucleotide sequence: TGCAGTGCTAGAACAGGGGACAACTATGGCTACACCTTC.